Shown below are 2 T cell receptor beta chains from a single sample sequenced in a study of cytomegalovirus exposure and HLA in healthy donors. 13 Jbeta primers and 60 Vbeta primers were used for the PCR. The repertoire was sequenced with immunoSEQ multiplex PCR; TCRdb's copy has only in-frame clones and lacks some. The sample lists 55,000 to 85,000 clones, roughly 88% occurring once. Sequencing used PBMCs. Receptors originate from a woman in her twenties or thirties in good health and CMV-seronegative.

The chain couples TRBV28 to TRBJ2-7, with TRBD2 matching over 14 bases. The ends lost 3 bases at V and 4 bases at J; junction bases unmatched: 5. CDR3 size: 16 residues. Germline loops: CDR1 MDHEN, CDR2 SYDVKM. The DNA for the CDR3 is TGTGCCAGCAGTTTGGGTGGGACTAGCGGGAGTTACGAGCAGTACTTC. Translation gives CASSLGGTSGSYEQYF.

The rearrangement joins TRBV5-5 to TRBJ1-5; TRBD1 is a possible D gene (6 bases). The CDR3 consists of 13 residues. Germline V gene lookup returns CDR1 SGHKS and CDR2 YYEKEE (reference sequence). Trimming shortened V by 0 bases and J by 7 bases, and 8 bases separated the two germline ends. The CDR3 region has the DNA TGTGCCAGCAGCTTGGGAGGGGGACAGCCCCAGCATTTT. Its protein is CASSLGGGQPQHF.